The T cell receptor (beta chain) under discussion was sequenced for a study of Graves' ophthalmopathy and Graves' hyperthyroidism. For repertoire sequencing, the TCR beta CDR3 regions were amplified from RNA transcripts. RT-PCR with HTBI primers came first, then second-round multiplex PCR. From the multiplex PCR reads, TCRdb called clonotypes with MiXCR, one entry per CDR3 protein. The data hold some 160,000 distinct CDR3 sequences, with approximately 40% observed a single time. Turning to this clonotype: Its antigen remains unidentified.

Notes on the study in general: The model achieved 70.59% sensitivity and less than 85% specificity for ophthalmopathy progression.

CDR3 length: 14 residues. The V and J ends lost 7 bases and 4 bases, in that order; junction bases with no gene match: 10. The germline CDR1 and CDR2 sequences are MDHEN and SYDVKM. The chain uses TRBV28 and TRBJ2-7, with TRBD1 matching over 7 bases. Sample: peripheral blood. The sequence came from a man aged 25 to 45 with Graves' ophthalmopathy. This CDR3 is CASTLDRVLYEQYF. In nucleotides, the CDR3 is TGTGCCAGCACACTAGACAGGGTATTATACGAGCAGTACTTC.